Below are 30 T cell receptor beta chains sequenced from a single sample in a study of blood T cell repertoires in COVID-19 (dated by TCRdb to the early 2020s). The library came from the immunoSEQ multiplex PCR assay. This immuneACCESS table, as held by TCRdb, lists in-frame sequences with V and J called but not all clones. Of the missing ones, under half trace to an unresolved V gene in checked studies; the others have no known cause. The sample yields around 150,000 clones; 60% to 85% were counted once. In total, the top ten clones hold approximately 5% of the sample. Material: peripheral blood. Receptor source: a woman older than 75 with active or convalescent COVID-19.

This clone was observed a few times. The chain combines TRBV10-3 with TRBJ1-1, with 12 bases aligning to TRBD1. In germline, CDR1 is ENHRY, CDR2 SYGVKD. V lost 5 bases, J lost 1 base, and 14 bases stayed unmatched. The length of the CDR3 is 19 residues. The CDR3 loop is CAISIRASGTGGPNTEAFF. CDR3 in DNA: TGTGCCATCAGTATAAGGGCCAGTGGGACAGGGGGCCCGAACACTGAAGCTTTCTTT.

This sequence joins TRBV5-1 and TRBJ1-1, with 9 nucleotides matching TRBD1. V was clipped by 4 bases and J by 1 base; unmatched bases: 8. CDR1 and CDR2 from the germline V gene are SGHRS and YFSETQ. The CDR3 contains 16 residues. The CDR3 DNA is TGCGCCAGCAGCATTACGGGACAGGGTACGAACACTGAAGCTTTCTTT. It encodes CASSITGQGTNTEAFF.

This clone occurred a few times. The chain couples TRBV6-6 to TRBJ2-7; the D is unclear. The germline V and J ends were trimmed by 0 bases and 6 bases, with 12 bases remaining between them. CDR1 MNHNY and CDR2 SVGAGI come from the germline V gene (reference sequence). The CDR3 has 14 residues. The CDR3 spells CASSYSPVTPEQYF. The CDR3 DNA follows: TGTGCCAGCAGTTACTCCCCGGTAACTCCCGAGCAGTACTTC.

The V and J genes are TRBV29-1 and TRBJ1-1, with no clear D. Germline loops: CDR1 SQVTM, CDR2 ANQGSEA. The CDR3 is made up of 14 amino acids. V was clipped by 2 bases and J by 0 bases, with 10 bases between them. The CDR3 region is CSVERRGMNTEAFF. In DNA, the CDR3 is TGCAGCGTTGAACGTAGAGGGATGAACACTGAAGCTTTCTTT.

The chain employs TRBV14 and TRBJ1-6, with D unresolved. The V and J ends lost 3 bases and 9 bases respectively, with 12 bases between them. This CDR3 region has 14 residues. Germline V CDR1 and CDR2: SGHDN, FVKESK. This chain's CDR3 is CASSQEAKGSPLHF. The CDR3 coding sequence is TGTGCCAGCAGCCAGGAGGCGAAGGGTTCACCCCTCCACTTT.

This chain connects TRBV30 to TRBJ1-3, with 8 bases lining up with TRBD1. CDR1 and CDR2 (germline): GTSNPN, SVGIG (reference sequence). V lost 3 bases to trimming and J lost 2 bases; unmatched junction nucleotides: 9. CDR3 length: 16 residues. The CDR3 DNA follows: TGTGCCTGGAGCGGAATACAGGGGGGAGCTGGAAACACCATATATTTT. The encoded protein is CAWSGIQGGAGNTIYF.

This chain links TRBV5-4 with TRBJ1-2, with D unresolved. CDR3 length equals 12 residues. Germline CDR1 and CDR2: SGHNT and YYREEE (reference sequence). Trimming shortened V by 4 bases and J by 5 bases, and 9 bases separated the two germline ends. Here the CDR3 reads CASSEEGYGYTF. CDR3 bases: TGTGCCAGCAGCGAGGAGGGTTATGGCTACACCTTC. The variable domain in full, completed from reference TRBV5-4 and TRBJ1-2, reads ETGVTQSPTHLIKTRGQQVTLRCSSQSGHNTVSWYQQALGQGPQFIFQYYREEENGRGNFPPRFSGLQFPNYSSELNVNALELDDSALYLCASSEEGYGYTFGSGTRLTVV.

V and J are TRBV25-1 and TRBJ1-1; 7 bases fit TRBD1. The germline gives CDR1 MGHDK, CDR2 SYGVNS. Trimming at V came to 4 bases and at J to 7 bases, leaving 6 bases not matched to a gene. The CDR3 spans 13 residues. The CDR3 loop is CASSGQGMGEAFF. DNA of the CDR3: TGTGCCAGCAGTGGACAGGGAATGGGTGAAGCTTTCTTT.

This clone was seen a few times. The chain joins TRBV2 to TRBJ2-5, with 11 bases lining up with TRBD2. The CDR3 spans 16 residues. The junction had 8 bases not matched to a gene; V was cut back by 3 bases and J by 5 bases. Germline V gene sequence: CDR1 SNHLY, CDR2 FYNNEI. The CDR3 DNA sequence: TGTGCCAGCAGTGAGAGGAGACTAGCGGGGAGTGAGACCCAGTACTTC. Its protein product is CASSERRLAGSETQYF.

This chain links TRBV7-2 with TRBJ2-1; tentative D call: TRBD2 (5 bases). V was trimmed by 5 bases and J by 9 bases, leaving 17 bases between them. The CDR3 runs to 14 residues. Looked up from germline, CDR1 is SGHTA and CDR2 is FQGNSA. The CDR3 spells CASSLSGPALEQFF. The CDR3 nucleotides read TGTGCCAGCAGCCTAAGCGGACCCGCGCTTGAGCAGTTCTTC.

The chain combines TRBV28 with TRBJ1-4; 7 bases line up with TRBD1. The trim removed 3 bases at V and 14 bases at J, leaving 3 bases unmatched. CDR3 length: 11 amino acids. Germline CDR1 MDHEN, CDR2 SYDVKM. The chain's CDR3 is CASSFRTGLFF. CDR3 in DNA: TGTGCCAGCAGTTTCCGGACAGGCCTGTTTTTT.

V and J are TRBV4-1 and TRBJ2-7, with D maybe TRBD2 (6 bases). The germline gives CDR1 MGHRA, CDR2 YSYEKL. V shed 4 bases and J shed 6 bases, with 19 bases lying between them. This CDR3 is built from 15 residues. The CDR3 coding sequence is TGCGCCAGCAGCCTAGGAGGGGAGATGGTCGGCGAGCAGTACTTC. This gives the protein CASSLGGEMVGEQYF.

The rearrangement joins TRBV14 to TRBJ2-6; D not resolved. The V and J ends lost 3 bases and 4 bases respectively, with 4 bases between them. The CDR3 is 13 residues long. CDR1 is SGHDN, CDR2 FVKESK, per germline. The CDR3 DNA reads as TGTGCCAGCAGCCAGACAGGGGCCAACGTCCTGACTTTC. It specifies CASSQTGANVLTF.

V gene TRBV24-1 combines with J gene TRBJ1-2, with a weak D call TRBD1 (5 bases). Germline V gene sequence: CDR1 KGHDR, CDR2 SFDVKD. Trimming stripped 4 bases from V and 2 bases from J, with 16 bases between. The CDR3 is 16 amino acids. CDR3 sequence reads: CATSDPTARVNYGYTF. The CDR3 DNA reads TGTGCCACCAGTGACCCCACGGCCAGGGTGAACTATGGCTACACCTTC.

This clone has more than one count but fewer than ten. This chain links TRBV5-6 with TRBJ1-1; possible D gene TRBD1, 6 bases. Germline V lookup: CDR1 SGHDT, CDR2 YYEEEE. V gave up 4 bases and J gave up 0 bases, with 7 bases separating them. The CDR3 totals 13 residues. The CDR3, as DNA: TGTGCCAGCAGCCAGGGGTTGAACACTGAAGCTTTCTTT. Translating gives CASSQGLNTEAFF.

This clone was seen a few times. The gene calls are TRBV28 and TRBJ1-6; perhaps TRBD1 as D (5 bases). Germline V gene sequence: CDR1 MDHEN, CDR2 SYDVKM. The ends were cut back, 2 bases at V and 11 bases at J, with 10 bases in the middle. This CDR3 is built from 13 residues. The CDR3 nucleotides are TGTGCCAGCAGTTTAAGCGGGGCCCCACCCCTCCACTTT. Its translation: CASSLSGAPPLHF.

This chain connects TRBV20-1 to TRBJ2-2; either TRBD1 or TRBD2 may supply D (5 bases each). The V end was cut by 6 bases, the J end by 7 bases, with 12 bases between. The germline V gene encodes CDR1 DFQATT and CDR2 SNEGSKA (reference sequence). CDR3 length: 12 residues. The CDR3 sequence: CSASGGDGELFF. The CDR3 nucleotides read TGCAGTGCGAGTGGGGGAGACGGGGAGCTGTTTTTT.

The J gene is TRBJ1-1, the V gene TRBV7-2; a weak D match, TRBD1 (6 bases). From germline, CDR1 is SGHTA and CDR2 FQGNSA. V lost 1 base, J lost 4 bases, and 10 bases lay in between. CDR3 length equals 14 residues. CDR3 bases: TGTGCCAGCAGCTTAGGAACAGGGATCACTGAAGCTTTCTTT. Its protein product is CASSLGTGITEAFF.

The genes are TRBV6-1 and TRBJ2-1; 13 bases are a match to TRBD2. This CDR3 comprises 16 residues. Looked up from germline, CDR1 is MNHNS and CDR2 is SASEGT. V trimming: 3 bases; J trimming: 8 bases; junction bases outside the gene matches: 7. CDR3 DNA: TGTGCCAGCAGTGAGGCCGGGACTAGCGGGGTCGATGAGCAGTTCTTC. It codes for CASSEAGTSGVDEQFF.

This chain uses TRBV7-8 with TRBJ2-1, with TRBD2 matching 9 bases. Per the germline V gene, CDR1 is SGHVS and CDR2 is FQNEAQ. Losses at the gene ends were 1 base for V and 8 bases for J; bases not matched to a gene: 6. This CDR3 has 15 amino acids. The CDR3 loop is CASSLGASGVDEQFF. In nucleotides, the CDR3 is TGTGCCAGCAGCTTAGGGGCTAGCGGGGTCGATGAGCAGTTCTTC.

In DNA form, the CDR3 reads TGTGCCAGCTCGGGGAACCCGGGCGGGAATGAAAAACTGTTTTTT. Amino acids: CASSGNPGGNEKLFF. V gene TRBV18 combines with J gene TRBJ1-4; D gene ambiguous. In germline, CDR1 is KGHSH, CDR2 LQKENI. This CDR3 comprises 15 residues. V was pared by 6 bases and J by 5 bases, with 16 bases between.

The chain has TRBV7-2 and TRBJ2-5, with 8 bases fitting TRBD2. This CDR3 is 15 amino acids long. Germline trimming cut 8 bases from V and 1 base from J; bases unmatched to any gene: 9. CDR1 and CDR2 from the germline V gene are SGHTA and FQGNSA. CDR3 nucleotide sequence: TGTGCCAGCTCAAGCGGGGGTCTACTCCAAGAGACCCAGTACTTC. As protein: CASSSGGLLQETQYF.

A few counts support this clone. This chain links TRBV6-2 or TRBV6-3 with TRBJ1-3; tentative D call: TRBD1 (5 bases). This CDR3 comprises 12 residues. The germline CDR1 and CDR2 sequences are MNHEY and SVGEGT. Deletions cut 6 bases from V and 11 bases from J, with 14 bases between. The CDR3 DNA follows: TGTGCCAGCAGCAGACAGTGGGGGGCCATATATTTT. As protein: CASSRQWGAIYF.

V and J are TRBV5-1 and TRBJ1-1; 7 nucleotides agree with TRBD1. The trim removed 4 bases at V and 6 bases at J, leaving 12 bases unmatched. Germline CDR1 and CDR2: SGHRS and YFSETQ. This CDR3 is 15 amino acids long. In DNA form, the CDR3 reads TGCGCCAGCAGCGAGTCAGACAGGGCAGGACCTGAAGCTTTCTTT. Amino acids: CASSESDRAGPEAFF.

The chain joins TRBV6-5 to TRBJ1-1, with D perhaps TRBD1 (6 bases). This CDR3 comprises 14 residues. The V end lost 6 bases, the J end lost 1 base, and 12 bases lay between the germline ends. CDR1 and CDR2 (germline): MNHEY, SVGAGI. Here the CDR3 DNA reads TGTGCCAGCAGGCTTCCGGGACAGAACACTGAAGCTTTCTTT. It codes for CASRLPGQNTEAFF.

In nucleotides, the CDR3 is TGTGCCAGCACCCAAGGGCTATCAGCGGGGGATGAGCAGTTCTTC. Protein: CASTQGLSAGDEQFF. V is TRBV6-5 and J is TRBJ2-1; TRBD2 matches at 8 bases. The length of the CDR3 is 15 residues. Trimming at V came to 7 bases and at J to 8 bases, leaving 13 bases not matched to a gene. Germline V lookup: CDR1 MNHEY, CDR2 SVGAGI.

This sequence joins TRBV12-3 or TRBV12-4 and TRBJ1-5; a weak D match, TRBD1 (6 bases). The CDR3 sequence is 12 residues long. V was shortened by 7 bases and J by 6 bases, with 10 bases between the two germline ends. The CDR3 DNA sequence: TGTGCCAGCACCCAGGGGATTCAGCCCCAGCATTTT. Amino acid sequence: CASTQGIQPQHF.

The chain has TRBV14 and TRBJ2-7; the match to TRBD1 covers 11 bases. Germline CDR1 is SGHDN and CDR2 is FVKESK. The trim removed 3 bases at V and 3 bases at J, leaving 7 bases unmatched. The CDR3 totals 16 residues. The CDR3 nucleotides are TGTGCCAGCAGCCAGGGCCGGGACAGGGGGTTCTACGAGCAGTACTTC. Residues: CASSQGRDRGFYEQYF.

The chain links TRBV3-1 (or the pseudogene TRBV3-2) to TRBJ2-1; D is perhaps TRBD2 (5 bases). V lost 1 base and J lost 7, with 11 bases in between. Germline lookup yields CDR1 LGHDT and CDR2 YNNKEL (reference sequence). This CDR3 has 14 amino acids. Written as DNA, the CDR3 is TGTGCCAGCAGCCAAGGTAGCGTGAGGAATGAGCAGTTCTTC. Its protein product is CASSQGSVRNEQFF.

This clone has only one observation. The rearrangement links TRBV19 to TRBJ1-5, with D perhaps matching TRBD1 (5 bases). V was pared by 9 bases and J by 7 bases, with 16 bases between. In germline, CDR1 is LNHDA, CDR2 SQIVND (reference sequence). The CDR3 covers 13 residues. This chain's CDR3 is CASCWVAGQPQHF. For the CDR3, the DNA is TGTGCCAGCTGTTGGGTAGCAGGGCAGCCCCAGCATTTT.